The 20 T cell receptor beta chains listed next were all sequenced from one sample in a study of blood T cell repertoires in COVID-19. The repertoire was sequenced with immunoSEQ multiplex PCR; TCRdb's copy has only in-frame clones and lacks some. This table has about 250,000 clones, more than 80% appearing once. The material sequenced was PBMCs or T cells enriched from blood (not recorded which). The receptors here all came from a woman in her late teens or twenties who had recovered from COVID-19.

V and J are TRBV5-6 and TRBJ2-1; 12 nucleotides line up with TRBD2. CDR1 and CDR2 (germline): SGHDT, YYEEEE. The J segment lost 3 bases and the V segment lost 4 bases, leaving 11 bases of the junction unmatched. The CDR3 has 18 residues. In nucleotides, the CDR3 is TGTGCCAGCAGCCTCGGGCTAGCGGGGGGGGTTTTCTACAATGAGCAGTTCTTC. Translated, it gives CASSLGLAGGVFYNEQFF.

This sequence joins TRBV9 and TRBJ2-5; no clear D gene. Germline V gene lookup returns CDR1 SGDLS and CDR2 YYNGEE. CDR3 length: 15 amino acids. Deletions cut 4 bases from V and 7 bases from J, with 20 bases between. The CDR3 sequence is CASSFDPRAGGTQYF. CDR3 nucleotides: TGTGCCAGCAGCTTCGACCCTAGAGCCGGTGGGACCCAGTACTTC.

This chain connects TRBV7-8 to TRBJ2-5, with D uncertain. Trimming cost V 7 bases and J 7 bases, with 19 bases left between them. CDR3 length: 14 amino acids. Germline V gene data show CDR1 as SGHVS and CDR2 as FQNEAQ. The CDR3 DNA sequence: TGTGCCAGCAACGAAGCTTCCGGTCCTGGGACCCAGTACTTC. Translation gives CASNEASGPGTQYF.

The CDR3 reads CASSPRTSLETQYF. CDR3 DNA sequence: TGTGCCAGTAGTCCCCGGACTAGCTTGGAGACCCAGTACTTC. V usage is TRBV19 and J usage is TRBJ2-5; TRBD2 matches at 8 bases. Germline values: CDR1 LNHDA, CDR2 SQIVND (reference sequence). The trim removed 5 bases at V and 5 bases at J, leaving 7 bases unmatched. CDR3 length equals 14 residues.

The chain recombines TRBV2 with TRBJ1-2, with 9 bases fitting TRBD1. The CDR3 loop spans 14 amino acids. In germline, CDR1 is SNHLY, CDR2 FYNNEI. J lost 7 bases, V lost 5 bases, and 8 bases had no gene match. The CDR3 DNA follows: TGTGCCAGCAGTCCAGGACAGGGGCCCGGTGGCTACACCTTC. Translation: CASSPGQGPGGYTF.

The chain carries TRBV4-2 and TRBJ1-1; possible D gene TRBD1, 5 bases. This CDR3 region has 16 residues. The germline CDR1 and CDR2 sequences are LGHNA and YNFKEQ. With 3 bases removed from V and 1 base from J, the gap between germline ends came to 15 bases. DNA of the CDR3: TGTGCCAGCAGCCACCCGGGGGAGTTGGGGAACACTGAAGCTTTCTTT. Translation gives CASSHPGELGNTEAFF.

The J gene is TRBJ1-2, the V gene TRBV2; 10 bases agree with TRBD1. Per the germline V gene, CDR1 is SNHLY and CDR2 is FYNNEI. The junction had 9 bases not matched to a gene; V was cut back by 7 bases and J by 4 bases. This CDR3 spans 15 amino acids. The DNA of the CDR3 is TGTGCCAGCACCCAGGACAGGGGGATCGTCTATGGCTACACCTTC. This codes for CASTQDRGIVYGYTF.

The chain uses TRBV29-1 and TRBJ1-1; D is possibly TRBD1 (6 bases). Deletions cut 7 bases from V and 6 bases from J, with 9 bases between. The length of the CDR3 is 10 residues. The germline V gene has CDR1 SQVTM and CDR2 ANQGSEA. CDR3 region: CSARTAEAFF. In DNA form, the CDR3 reads TGCAGCGCGCGGACAGCTGAAGCTTTCTTT.

V is TRBV5-1 and J is TRBJ1-4; the match to TRBD1 covers 7 bases. The germline gives CDR1 SGHRS, CDR2 YFSETQ. The CDR3 extends over 14 amino acids. Unmatched junction bases numbered 7, after V lost 6 bases and J lost 5 bases. The CDR3: CASKYRGLNEKLFF. In DNA form, the CDR3 reads TGCGCCAGCAAGTACAGGGGACTGAATGAAAAACTGTTTTTT.

This chain joins TRBV7-9 and TRBJ2-3, with 8 nucleotides matching TRBD1. Trimming took 5 bases from V and 1 from J; bases not matched to a gene: 8. The CDR3 covers 16 residues. Germline V CDR1 and CDR2: SEHNR, FQNEAQ (reference sequence). The CDR3 is CASSQRQGLGTDTQYF. CDR3 nucleotides: TGTGCCAGCAGCCAAAGACAGGGGCTGGGCACAGATACGCAGTATTTT.

The V and J genes are TRBV5-1 and TRBJ1-1; a weak D match, TRBD1 (6 bases). V lost 4 bases and J 6 bases, leaving 7 bases between the germline ends. CDR3 size: 11 residues. Looked up from germline, CDR1 is SGHRS and CDR2 is YFSETQ. The CDR3 nucleotides are TGCGCCAGCAGCCAGGGGCCTGAAGCTTTCTTT. It translates to CASSQGPEAFF. Using reference TRBV5-1 and TRBJ1-1 for the parts outside the CDR3, the full variable domain is KAGVTQTPRYLIKTRGQQVTLSCSPISGHRSVSWYQQTPGQGLQFLFEYFSETQRNKGNFPGRFSGRQFSNSRSEMNVSTLELGDSALYLCASSQGPEAFFGQGTRLTVV.

The rearrangement links TRBV3-1 (or the pseudogene TRBV3-2) to TRBJ2-1, with 7 bases fitting TRBD1. V was clipped by 6 bases and J by 3 bases; unmatched bases: 2. Germline-derived CDR1 and CDR2 are LGHDT and YNNKEL (reference sequence). This CDR3 comprises 13 residues. DNA of the CDR3: TGTGCCAGCAGAAGACAGGGCTACAATGAGCAGTTCTTC. Translating gives CASRRQGYNEQFF.

The rearrangement joins TRBV12-3 or TRBV12-4 to TRBJ1-6; D remains unclear. This CDR3 has 13 residues. Deletions cut 7 bases from V and 8 bases from J, with 12 bases between. CDR3 sequence: CASKEGLHSPLHF. The DNA of the CDR3 is TGTGCCAGCAAAGAGGGCTTACATTCACCCCTCCACTTT.

The chain has TRBV4-1 and TRBJ2-7; D is possibly TRBD1 (6 bases). CDR1 is MGHRA and CDR2 is YSYEKL in the germline V gene. V lost 1 base, J lost 1 base, and 14 bases lay in between. This CDR3 is 16 amino acids long. The CDR3 loop is CASSQGHRVGSYEQYF. The CDR3 nucleotides read TGCGCCAGCAGCCAAGGGCACAGGGTAGGGTCCTACGAGCAGTACTTC.

CDR3 in DNA: TGTGCCAGCAGCCGACGATACCCGGAGGGCTACACCTTC. Residues: CASSRRYPEGYTF. The genes are TRBV2 and TRBJ1-2; D ambiguous. Trimming removed 6 bases at V and 8 bases at J, with 16 bases between. This CDR3 region has 13 residues. Germline V gene data show CDR1 as SNHLY and CDR2 as FYNNEI.

This chain connects TRBV7-2 to TRBJ2-3, with 10 bases lining up with TRBD2. The J segment lost 0 bases and the V segment lost 7 bases, leaving 10 bases of the junction unmatched. CDR1 is SGHTA, CDR2 FQGNSA, per germline. The CDR3 has 17 residues. CDR3 sequence: CASNKRGGPSSTDTQYF. CDR3 DNA: TGTGCCAGCAACAAGCGGGGGGGTCCCTCTAGCACAGATACGCAGTATTTT.

V and J are TRBV11-2 and TRBJ2-7; D possibly corresponds to TRBD2 (6 bases). Germline assignment: CDR1 SGHAT and CDR2 FQNNGV. Trimming removed 0 bases from V and 2 bases from J, with 11 bases in between. The CDR3 length is 15 residues. This chain's CDR3 is CASSLDLEGPYEQYF. CDR3 sequence (DNA): TGTGCCAGCAGCTTAGATCTGGAGGGGCCCTACGAGCAGTACTTC.

The CDR3 DNA follows: TGTGCCATCAGTCCCACCCGGGGGGCCGACACTGAAGCTTTCTTT. It is translated as CAISPTRGADTEAFF. The chain employs TRBV10-3 and TRBJ1-1, with D tentatively TRBD1 (6 bases). CDR1 ENHRY and CDR2 SYGVKD come from the germline V gene. The CDR3 length is 15 residues. V lost 5 bases and J 3 bases, leaving 16 bases between the germline ends.

This clone was observed once. The rearrangement joins TRBV9 to TRBJ2-1; 10 nucleotides align to TRBD2. J gave up 1 base and V 7 bases, and 5 bases lay outside the gene matches. This CDR3 region has 15 residues. Germline V gene sequence: CDR1 SGDLS, CDR2 YYNGEE. The CDR3 DNA sequence: TGTGCCAGCGGGGAACTAGCGGGGTCCTACAATGAGCAGTTCTTC. It specifies CASGELAGSYNEQFF.

This sequence joins TRBV7-3 and TRBJ1-1; D is unclear. The CDR3 contains 16 residues. Trimming stripped 2 bases from V and 2 bases from J, with 15 bases between. Germline assignment: CDR1 SGHTA and CDR2 FQGTGA. The CDR3, as DNA: TGTGCCAGCAGCTTATATGGGGAGGGCGGAAACACTGAAGCTTTCTTT. As protein: CASSLYGEGGNTEAFF. The complete variable domain, with remaining parts taken from reference TRBV7-3 and TRBJ1-1, reads GAGVSQTPSNKVTEKGKYVELRCDPISGHTALYWYRQSLGQGPEFLIYFQGTGAADDSGLPNDRFFAVRPEGSVSTLKIQRTERGDSAVYLCASSLYGEGGNTEAFFGQGTRLTVV.